The clone carrying this TCR beta chain appeared a few times. This could be a read error, since a much larger clone is one nucleotide away. TCRdb re-called the PCR reads with MiXCR, one entry per CDR3 protein. The sample has about 25,000 distinct CDR3 sequences, 53% seen once. Localized lung adenocarcinoma, a non-small cell lung cancer, affected the donors. From germline, CDR1 is SGHVS and CDR2 FNYEAQ. CDR3 length equals 12 residues. With 5 bases clipped from V and 13 bases from J, the junction kept 8 bases outside the gene matches. This sample was taken from a study of CD4 and CD8 cells across lung adenocarcinoma regions.

This TCR was recovered from a male donor with lung adenocarcinoma. The CD4 and CD8 labels of this study may be unreliable. What was sequenced was CD8+ T cells from the center of a lung tumor. The chain combines TRBV7-6 with TRBJ2-1; 7 nucleotides align to TRBD1. For the CDR3, the DNA is TGTGCCAGCAGCCTCCAGGGGGAGACCCAGTTCTTC. This sequence encodes CASSLQGETQFF.